Following are 24 T cell receptor beta chains from one sample sequenced in a study of cytomegalovirus exposure and HLA in healthy donors. The PCR contained 60 Vbeta and 13 Jbeta primers. The assay was immunoSEQ multiplex PCR, and TCRdb's table has in-frame clones only and misses some. The table lists approximately 190,000 clones, around 80% of them singletons. Sequenced input: PBMCs. These receptor sequences come from a man in his forties in good health and CMV-seropositive.

DNA for the CDR3: TGTGCCAGCAGTTCTGGACAGGGCTGGGTACAGCCCCAGCATTTT. Residues: CASSSGQGWVQPQHF. The rearrangement joins TRBV27 to TRBJ1-5, with TRBD1 matching 8 bases. The CDR3 is 15 residues long. V shed 4 bases, J shed 7 bases, and the junction held 9 bases outside the gene matches. Germline CDR1 reads MNHEY; CDR2 reads SMNVEV (reference sequence).

This rearrangement joins TRBV5-3 to TRBJ2-3, with D unclear. TRBV5-3 is reported as an ORF; its role is uncertain. Trimming removed 3 bases at V and 5 bases at J, with 19 bases between. This CDR3 region has 16 residues. The CDR3 protein is CARSSMPYRAIDTQYF. The CDR3, as DNA: TGTGCCAGAAGCTCCATGCCATACCGCGCCATAGATACGCAGTATTTT.

This clone was observed once. V usage is TRBV4-1 and J usage is TRBJ1-5, with D uncertain. The CDR3 is 15 residues long. The germline V and J ends were trimmed by 1 base and 2 bases, with 9 bases remaining between them. CDR1 and CDR2 from the germline V gene are MGHRA and YSYEKL. The CDR3 DNA reads as TGCGCCAGCAGCCAAGGGGTCGGGGGCAATCAGCCCCAGCATTTT. This gives the protein CASSQGVGGNQPQHF.

This chain joins TRBV2 and TRBJ2-1, with TRBD2 matching over 12 bases. V lost 3 bases to trimming and J lost 5 bases; unmatched junction nucleotides: 2. CDR1 is SNHLY, CDR2 FYNNEI, per germline. This CDR3 spans 15 amino acids. In DNA form, the CDR3 reads TGTGCCAGCAGTGAGGGACTAGCGGGTAACAATGAGCAGTTCTTC. The encoded protein is CASSEGLAGNNEQFF.

This chain connects TRBV28 to TRBJ1-1; D remains unclear. V lost 5 bases, J lost 2 bases, and 9 bases lay in between. The length of the CDR3 is 13 residues. Germline V CDR1 and CDR2: MDHEN, SYDVKM. CDR3 in DNA: TGTGCCAGCAGTATAGCCCCTAACACTGAAGCTTTCTTT. It translates to CASSIAPNTEAFF.

Comments on this clone: Other nucleotide sequences from this sample produce the same CDR3. This sequence joins TRBV7-9 and TRBJ1-1; D is undetermined. This CDR3 has 13 amino acids. The V and J ends lost 2 bases and 0 bases respectively, with 4 bases between them. CDR1 and CDR2 (germline): SEHNR, FQNEAQ (reference sequence). The CDR3 DNA is TGTGCCAGCAGCTTAAGCCTGAACACTGAAGCTTTCTTT. Translation: CASSLSLNTEAFF.

This rearrangement joins TRBV6-1 to TRBJ2-2; D is uncertain. Germline CDR1 MNHNS, CDR2 SASEGT. V shed 11 bases and J shed 6 bases, with 10 bases lying between them. This CDR3 has 11 amino acids. CDR3 nucleotide sequence: TGTGCCGCCGTAGAGGCCGGGGAGCTGTTTTTT. Translating it yields CAAVEAGELFF.

The CDR3 is CASSQTSGRSTGELFF. In DNA form, the CDR3 reads TGTGCCAGCAGCCAAACTAGCGGGAGGTCGACCGGGGAGCTGTTTTTT. The chain couples TRBV7-8 to TRBJ2-2, with 12 bases identical to TRBD2. The trim removed 5 bases at V and 5 bases at J, leaving 6 bases unmatched. The CDR3 runs 16 residues. The germline V gene has CDR1 SGHVS and CDR2 FQNEAQ.

The chain has TRBV5-1 and TRBJ1-2; 9 nucleotides match TRBD1. Per germline, CDR1 SGHRS and CDR2 YFSETQ. This CDR3 has 15 amino acids. V shed 4 bases and J 7 bases; nucleotides not matched to a gene: 11. The DNA for the CDR3 is TGCGCCAGCAGCGAGGGGACAGGGCTCTTCCCTGGCTACACCTTC. Translating gives CASSEGTGLFPGYTF.

The chain combines TRBV5-1 with TRBJ1-4, with D perhaps matching TRBD1 (6 bases). Germline assignment: CDR1 SGHRS and CDR2 YFSETQ. The CDR3 is 15 amino acids. V was cut by 4 bases and J by 0 bases, with 10 bases left in between. The CDR3 DNA sequence: TGCGCCAGCAGCCCCAGGGGTGCAACTAATGAAAAACTGTTTTTT. This gives the protein CASSPRGATNEKLFF.

This clone was recorded once. The chain employs TRBV5-5 and TRBJ2-7; a possible D gene is TRBD2 (6 bases). Trimming cost V 0 bases and J 2 bases, with 15 bases left between them. The CDR3 totals 16 residues. The germline CDR1 and CDR2 sequences are SGHKS and YYEKEE (reference sequence). CDR3 sequence (DNA): TGTGCCAGCAGCTTGGGGACGCCGGGACTCACCTACGAGCAGTACTTC. It yields the protein CASSLGTPGLTYEQYF.

V and J are TRBV15 and TRBJ2-1, with D perhaps matching TRBD1 (6 bases). V was cut by 1 base and J by 5 bases, with 12 bases left in between. This CDR3 is 15 amino acids long. Germline CDR1 and CDR2: LNHNV and YYDKDF (reference sequence). The CDR3: CATSRGGQANNEQFF. The CDR3 DNA sequence: TGTGCCACCAGCAGAGGGGGGCAGGCCAACAATGAGCAGTTCTTC.

J is TRBJ2-7 and V is TRBV19; no reliable D call. There are 13 residues in the CDR3. The V gene's germline CDR1 is LNHDA and CDR2 SQIVND (reference sequence). V was pared by 5 bases and J by 6 bases, with 14 bases between. The CDR3 reads CASSAERVGEQYF. CDR3 DNA: TGTGCCAGTAGTGCGGAAAGAGTTGGCGAGCAGTACTTC. Full variable domain (outside the CDR3, taken from reference TRBV19 and TRBJ2-7): DGGITQSPKYLFRKEGQNVTLSCEQNLNHDAMYWYRQDPGQGLRLIYYSQIVNDFQKGDIAEGYSVSREKKESFPLTVTSAQKNPTAFYLCASSAERVGEQYFGPGTRLTVT.

V is TRBV6-5 and J is TRBJ2-1, with D possibly matching TRBD1 (6 bases). Trimming removed 7 bases from V and 10 bases from J, with 8 bases in between. CDR3 length: 10 residues. Germline V gene data show CDR1 as MNHEY and CDR2 as SVGAGI. The DNA of the CDR3 is TGTGCCAGCAACAGGGAAGAGCAGTTCTTC. It is translated as CASNREEQFF.

The chain combines TRBV4-1 with TRBJ2-1; D is possibly TRBD1 (5 bases). Germline CDR1 and CDR2: MGHRA and YSYEKL. The CDR3 has 16 amino acids. V lost 5 bases to trimming and J lost 2 bases, with 16 bases between them. CDR3 in amino acids: CASSSLPRVAYNEQFF. CDR3 sequence (DNA): TGCGCCAGCAGCTCCCTTCCCAGGGTGGCCTACAATGAGCAGTTCTTC.

The chain couples TRBV4-1 to TRBJ1-5, with TRBD1 matching over 7 bases. Germline V gene lookup returns CDR1 MGHRA and CDR2 YSYEKL. After removal of 11 bases from V and 4 bases from J, the junction contained 20 bases not matched to a gene. This CDR3 has 17 residues. The CDR3 nucleotides are TGCGCCTCACAAGGAGAACCTCAGGACAGGCCGAATCAGCCCCAGCATTTT. Translating it yields CASQGEPQDRPNQPQHF.

CDR3 amino acids: CASIGAGPNSYEQYF. The CDR3 DNA reads TGTGCCAGCATCGGCGCGGGGCCGAATTCCTACGAGCAGTACTTC. The rearrangement joins TRBV25-1 to TRBJ2-7; TRBD2 is a possible D gene (6 bases). This CDR3 contains 15 residues. The germline V and J ends were trimmed by 7 bases and 1 base, with 17 bases remaining between them. Germline CDR1 reads MGHDK; CDR2 reads SYGVNS.

The rearrangement uses TRBV5-8 and TRBJ1-1; 9 nucleotides line up with TRBD1. Germline V CDR1 and CDR2: SGHTS, YDEGEE. The CDR3 loop spans 15 amino acids. The ends lost 4 bases at V and 1 base at J; junction bases unmatched: 5. The CDR3 DNA is TGTGCCAGCAGCAAGGGGGACAGGGAGAACACTGAAGCTTTCTTT. Its translation: CASSKGDRENTEAFF.

This clone has a single count. The V and J genes are TRBV18 and TRBJ2-7; tentative D call: TRBD1 (6 bases). The CDR3 extends over 16 amino acids. The germline V and J ends were trimmed by 5 bases and 0 bases, with 17 bases remaining between them. CDR1 and CDR2 from the germline V gene are KGHSH and LQKENI. CDR3 region: CASSIRTDPSSYEQYF. CDR3 bases: TGTGCCAGCTCAATCAGGACAGATCCTAGCTCCTACGAGCAGTACTTC.

The chain links TRBV10-1 to TRBJ1-1; 7 positions agree with TRBD1. With 6 bases clipped from V and 2 bases from J, the junction kept 9 bases outside the gene matches. CDR1 and CDR2 (germline): WNHNN, SYGVQD (reference sequence). CDR3 length: 15 amino acids. The CDR3 DNA reads as TGCGCCAGCAGACAGAACAGGGGAGGAAACACTGAAGCTTTCTTT. Translating it yields CASRQNRGGNTEAFF.

This clone has a handful of counts. The J gene is TRBJ2-3, the V gene TRBV7-2; 7 bases align to TRBD1. The CDR3 length is 15 residues. After removal of 5 bases from V and 3 bases from J, the junction contained 8 bases not matched to a gene. CDR1 SGHTA and CDR2 FQGNSA come from the germline V gene. DNA for the CDR3: TGTGCCAGCAGCATCGACAGGGTCAATACAGATACGCAGTATTTT. Translated, it gives CASSIDRVNTDTQYF.

The V and J genes are TRBV19 and TRBJ2-2, with D unclear. Trimming cost V 6 bases and J 1 base, with 9 bases left between them. CDR1 LNHDA and CDR2 SQIVND come from the germline V gene (reference sequence). The CDR3 contains 14 residues. For the CDR3, the DNA is TGTGCCAGTAGGTGGAGCGAGAACACCGGGGAGCTGTTTTTT. Encoded protein: CASRWSENTGELFF.

The chain has TRBV9 and TRBJ1-1, with no clear D. This CDR3 has 14 amino acids. V shed 0 bases and J shed 1 base, with 7 bases lying between them. CDR1 SGDLS and CDR2 YYNGEE come from the germline V gene. CDR3 nucleotides: TGTGCCAGCAGCGTAGGTAGCAAGAACACTGAAGCTTTCTTT. This codes for CASSVGSKNTEAFF.

This clone was seen a single time. For the CDR3, the DNA is TGTGCCAGCAGCTTAGAACAGTATAATTCACCCCTCCACTTT. Translating gives CASSLEQYNSPLHF. This chain joins TRBV7-9 and TRBJ1-6, with D unclear. Trimming stripped 1 base from V and 4 bases from J, with 5 bases between. This CDR3 comprises 14 residues. Germline loops: CDR1 SEHNR, CDR2 FQNEAQ (reference sequence).